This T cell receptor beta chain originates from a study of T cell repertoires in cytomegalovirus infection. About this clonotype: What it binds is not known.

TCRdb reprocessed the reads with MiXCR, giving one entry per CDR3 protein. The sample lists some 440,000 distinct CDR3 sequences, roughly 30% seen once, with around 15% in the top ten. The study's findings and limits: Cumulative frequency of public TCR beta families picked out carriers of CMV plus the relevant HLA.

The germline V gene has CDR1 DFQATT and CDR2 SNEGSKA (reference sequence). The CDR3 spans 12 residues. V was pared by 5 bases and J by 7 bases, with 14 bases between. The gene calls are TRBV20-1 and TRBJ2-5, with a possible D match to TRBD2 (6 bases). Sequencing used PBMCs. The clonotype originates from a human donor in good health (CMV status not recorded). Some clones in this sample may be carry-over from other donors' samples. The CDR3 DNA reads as TGCAGTGCTTATGCGAGGAGGGGGACCCAGTACTTC. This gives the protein CSAYARRGTQYF.